These T cell receptor beta chains were read from a single sample in a study of radiotherapy plus CTLA-4 blockade in lung cancer. Here immunoSEQ multiplex PCR was the method, and the copy in TCRdb shows in-frame clones only, minus some. This sample has about 41,000 clones; 65% to 85% occur once, and the top ten carry approximately 8%. Sample: peripheral blood, taken from a patient treated with radiotherapy plus ipilimumab. These receptors were obtained from a human donor with non-small cell lung cancer who had stable disease on radiotherapy plus ipilimumab. Both conserved end residues are part of each CDR3.

V: TRBV2; J: TRBJ1-3; CDR3: CASSPDSSGNTIYF
V: TRBV30; J: TRBJ1-2; CDR3: CAWSVLGQGGYGYTF
V: TRBV7-2; J: TRBJ1-1; CDR3: CASSSNRGRNTEAFF
V: TRBV6-6; J: TRBJ1-5; CDR3: CASSYSDQPQHF
V: TRBV6-1; J: TRBJ2-5; CDR3: CASSTGQGKVETQYF
V: TRBV10-2; J: TRBJ2-1; CDR3: CASTDRYNEQFF
V: TRBV5-4; J: TRBJ2-2; CDR3: CASSYRDRLTGELFF
V: TRBV5-1; J: TRBJ2-5; CDR3: CASSRQETQYF
V: TRBV6-6; J: TRBJ2-3; CDR3: CASSYGQGVSTDTQYF
V: TRBV30; J: TRBJ2-7; CDR3: CAWKYPGYEQYF
V: TRBV9; J: TRBJ1-1; CDR3: CASSRGPNTEAFF
V: TRBV6-5; J: TRBJ1-1; CDR3: CASSYPGMNTEAFF
V: TRBV10-3; J: TRBJ2-2; CDR3: CAITSGGTLNTGELFF
V: TRBV19; J: TRBJ1-3; CDR3: CASSINGVSGNTIYF
V: TRBV28; J: TRBJ1-1; CDR3: CASSPWTGAVSEAFF
V: TRBV18; J: TRBJ1-1; CDR3: CASSGRTGMDTEAFF
V: TRBV4-3; J: TRBJ1-1; CDR3: CASSQAMRGEAFF
V: TRBV5-6; J: TRBJ1-2; CDR3: CASSLTTGRGYTF
V: TRBV11-3; J: TRBJ2-3; CDR3: CASSLGSTDTQYF
V: TRBV5-1; J: TRBJ2-5; CDR3: CASSRSGTGGQETQYF
V: TRBV27; J: TRBJ1-2; CDR3: CASSLVGGRYGYTF
V: TRBV6-5; J: TRBJ1-2; CDR3: CASSPSWRVDYGYTF
V: TRBV7-9; J: TRBJ1-4; CDR3: CASSVGRARNEKLFF
V: TRBV5-1; J: TRBJ2-2; CDR3: CASSFSGTGGTGELFF
V: TRBV27; J: TRBJ2-2; CDR3: CASSALRGAGELFF
V: TRBV6-1; J: TRBJ1-3; CDR3: CASIQGASGNTIYF
V: TRBV27; J: TRBJ2-6; CDR3: CASSLGMFSSGANVLTF
V: TRBV4-1; J: TRBJ1-1; CDR3: CASSQASLDREAFF
V: TRBV10-2; J: TRBJ2-4; CDR3: CASERSRDTNIQYF
V: TRBV14; J: TRBJ2-1; CDR3: CASSQDLLRLAGTEQFF
V: TRBV19; J: TRBJ2-7; CDR3: CASSISHSAYEQYF
V: TRBV4-1; J: TRBJ2-2; CDR3: CASSQARVTGELFF
V: TRBV5-6; J: TRBJ2-3; CDR3: CASSLRGGAGDTQYF